This TCR beta chain derives from a study of cytomegalovirus exposure and HLA in healthy donors. The PCR was carried out with 60 Vbeta primers and 13 Jbeta primers. Measured with immunoSEQ multiplex PCR; TCRdb has only the in-frame clones, and not every one. The sample shows around 210,000 clones, roughly 73% of them seen only once. Sequencing was done on a sample of PBMCs. The TCR was taken from a boy younger than 18 in good health and CMV-seronegative.

The CDR3 region has the DNA TGTGCCACCGAGAGGGGCAGGGGGCTACCTGAAGCTTTCTTT. Translation: CATERGRGLPEAFF. The rearrangement joins TRBV19 to TRBJ1-1, with 8 bases matching TRBD1. The CDR3 is 14 residues long. The V segment lost 10 bases and the J segment 6 bases; nucleotides outside the gene matches: 13. CDR1 is LNHDA and CDR2 is SQIVND in the germline V gene (reference sequence).